The 9 T cell receptor beta chains below all came from one sample that was sequenced in a study of hypomethylating agent response in myelodysplastic syndrome (dated by TCRdb to the early 2020s). Library generation was performed with the immunoSEQ multiplex PCR assay. The source is immuneACCESS, and TCRdb retained only in-frame sequences with V and J called. Part of the clones is not carried over; for the studies checked, unresolved V genes explain less than half of this, and the remainder is unexplained. This sample has 2,000 or so clones in its table, and 75% to 85% of those were observed once. Of the sample, 29% falls within the top ten clones. Sample: bone marrow, taken before or after starting hypomethylating agent treatment for myelodysplastic syndrome (not recorded which). These receptors were obtained from a human donor with myelodysplastic syndrome.

The CDR3 is CASSSGRRNTEAFF. CDR3 coding DNA: TGTGCCAGCAGCTCTGGCCGTCGGAACACTGAAGCTTTCTTT. The chain links TRBV6-1 to TRBJ1-1; D gene unclear. The CDR3 runs to 14 residues. CDR1 and CDR2 (germline): MNHNS, SASEGT. V lost 6 bases and J 1 base, leaving 12 bases between the germline ends.

J is TRBJ2-2 and V is TRBV28; tentatively, D is TRBD1 (5 bases). The CDR3 is 13 residues long. V lost 9 bases and J 5 bases, leaving 13 bases between the germline ends. Germline values: CDR1 MDHEN, CDR2 SYDVKM. The CDR3 nucleotides read TGTGCCAGTCGGGCCTCAGGGACCGGGGAGCTGTTTTTT. Translating gives CASRASGTGELFF.

The chain couples TRBV4-2 to TRBJ2-4, with TRBD2 as a possible D gene (5 bases). Trimming took off 3 bases at V and 3 bases at J, with 9 bases between the two ends. Germline assignment: CDR1 LGHNA and CDR2 YNFKEQ. This CDR3 region has 14 residues. CDR3 DNA: TGTGCCAGCAGCCAGAGGGCGAACAAAAACATTCAGTACTTC. Protein product: CASSQRANKNIQYF.

J is TRBJ1-5 and V is TRBV11-3; D unresolved. CDR1 is SGHNT, CDR2 YENEEA, per germline. The CDR3 runs 15 residues. V was cut by 5 bases and J by 0 bases, with 11 bases left in between. CDR3 in amino acids: CASSPRTYSNQPQHF. DNA of the CDR3: TGTGCCAGCAGCCCTAGGACTTATAGCAATCAGCCCCAGCATTTT.

In this sample, this clone is hyperexpanded (1% or more). The chain employs TRBV5-6 and TRBJ2-3, with D unresolved. The CDR3 runs 14 residues. In germline, CDR1 is SGHDT, CDR2 YYEEEE. V dropped 6 bases and J dropped 5 bases, with 16 bases sitting between them. DNA of the CDR3: TGTGCCAGCACCATTAGTGAGATTGGAGATACGCAGTATTTT. Translated: CASTISEIGDTQYF.

The CDR3 reads CASSSNWGSDTDTQYF. CDR3 DNA: TGTGCCAGCAGTTCCAACTGGGGGAGTGACACAGATACGCAGTATTTT. The gene calls are TRBV11-3 and TRBJ2-3, with D perhaps given as TRBD1 or TRBD2 (5 bases each). CDR1 SGHNT and CDR2 YENEEA come from the germline V gene. V was clipped by 6 bases and J by 2 bases, with 18 bases between them. The CDR3 spans 16 residues.

V usage is TRBV7-9 and J usage is TRBJ2-1, with unresolved D. The germline CDR1 and CDR2 sequences are SEHNR and FQNEAQ (reference sequence). Trimming took off 1 base at V and 9 bases at J, with 4 bases between the two ends. There are 11 residues in the CDR3. The chain's CDR3 is CASSLDGEQFF. The CDR3 nucleotides read TGTGCCAGCAGCTTAGACGGTGAGCAGTTCTTC.

The genes are TRBV6-5 and TRBJ1-1, with 7 bases that match TRBD1. Germline loops: CDR1 MNHEY, CDR2 SVGAGI. There are 14 residues in the CDR3. J gave up 0 bases and V 6 bases, and 4 bases lay outside the gene matches. The CDR3, as DNA: TGTGCCAGCAGCGCGGGACAGATGAACACTGAAGCTTTCTTT. Translation gives CASSAGQMNTEAFF.

The chain has TRBV11-2 and TRBJ1-1, with TRBD1 as a possible D gene (5 bases). The CDR3 totals 13 residues. Trimming left V 4 bases short and J 1 base short, with 7 bases between. Germline values: CDR1 SGHAT, CDR2 FQNNGV. Written as DNA, the CDR3 is TGTGCCAGCAGCTCCCAGGGGAACACTGAAGCTTTCTTT. Its protein is CASSSQGNTEAFF.